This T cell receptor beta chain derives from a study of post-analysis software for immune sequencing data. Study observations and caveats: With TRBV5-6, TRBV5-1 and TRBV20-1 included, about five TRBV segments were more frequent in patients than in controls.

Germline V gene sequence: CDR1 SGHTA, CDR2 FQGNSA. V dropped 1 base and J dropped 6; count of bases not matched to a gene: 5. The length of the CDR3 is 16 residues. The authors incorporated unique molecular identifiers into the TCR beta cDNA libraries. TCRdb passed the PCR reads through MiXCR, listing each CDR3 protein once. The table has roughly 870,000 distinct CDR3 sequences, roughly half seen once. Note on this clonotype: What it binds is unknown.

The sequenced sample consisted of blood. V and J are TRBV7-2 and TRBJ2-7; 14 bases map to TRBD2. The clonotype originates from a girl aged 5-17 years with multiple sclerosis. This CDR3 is CASSLGGLAGGFEQYF. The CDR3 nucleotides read TGTGCCAGCAGCTTAGGAGGACTAGCGGGAGGATTCGAGCAGTACTTC.